A single T cell receptor beta chain is shown here with its context. Its antigen has not been determined. Per-nucleotide qualities are absent, and no much larger clonotype sits a single base away. The sample originates from a study of T cells after yellow fever vaccination (dated by TCRdb to about 2019). Turning to the overall study: The SMART-Seq v4 Ultra Low Input RNA kit was used to prepare libraries from fractions with low cell numbers. Bulk PBMC replicates and cell subsets were isolated from blood drawn at multiple timepoints before and after both primary and secondary immunization. Two healthy male donors, one aged 18 to 30 and one aged 30 to 40 years, were included in the cohort. To track T-cell clones before and after primary and booster YFV17D yellow fever vaccination, bulk TCR alpha and beta repertoires were sequenced longitudinally.

TCR cDNA was made using 5'RACE template switching, a step that added a universal primer site and unique molecular identifiers. Priming of cDNA synthesis was performed from both the TCR alpha and TCR beta constant segments. Libraries were amplified in two PCR steps, with sample barcodes and sequencing adapters added in the second step. Sequencing of libraries was done on Illumina HiSeq 2500 (2x100 bp) or NovaSeq (2x150 bp). The authors' analysis ran thus. MIGEC was used to demultiplex reads and collapse the reads into UMI consensus sequences, and MiXCR was used for V(D)J alignment. Using edgeR on replicate PBMC samples, clonotypes were called vaccine-responding if FDR was below 0.01 and the log2 fold change was above 5 up to day 15. CD4 or CD8 identity was assigned to each bulk clonotype according to whether the clonotype was present at higher abundance in the sequenced CD4 repertoire or the sequenced CD8 repertoire. Using fastp trimming at Q25 and MiXCR clonotype assembly, TCRdb reanalyzed the public sequencing data and kept in-frame beta chains. CDR3 protein sequences are deduplicated, and each keeps its most common genes and DNA. The V and J calls reflect TCRdb's pipeline rather than the authors' work. For this sample the table gives 450,000 to 550,000 distinct CDR3 sequences, of which 15% to 20% were detected only once. The biggest ten clones account for roughly 13% of the sample.

Reading the germline V gene (reference sequence) gives CDR1 LNHDA and CDR2 SQIVND. V trim: 10 bases; J trim: 5 bases; unmatched bases: 13. Including the terminal cysteine and phenylalanine, the CDR3 comprises 15 residues. Only the CDR3 part of the read is kept: 45 bases, read in frame from the first base. The treatment or condition label here, explained by the study, means: live attenuated yellow fever vaccine strain. At each blood-draw timepoint, two biological replicates of bulk PBMCs were collected. A standard Ficoll-Paque protocol was used to isolate PBMCs from peripheral blood. TriZol was used to extract RNA from bulk PBMCs, CD4 and CD8 fractions, and dextramer-positive and dextramer-negative fractions. Points the paper makes about the study in general: Because only a couple of donors were included in the study, the extent to which the findings can be generalized is limited. Most clones expanded after primary vaccination were re-detected after the booster (approximately 96% of CD4 and approximately 89% of CD8), suggesting broad memory maintenance. Computational filtering was needed because FACS-sorted repertoires could contain abundant contaminating clonotypes from the bulk population. A small share of clonotypes was detected in both CD4 and CD8 compartments, with the overlap likely arising from convergent recombination. Compared with the primary T-cell response, the secondary T-cell response was faster but weaker, reaching its peak on day 5 rather than on day 15.

This TCR came from a man aged 25-45 years who received the YFV17D yellow fever vaccine. Recombination joined TRBV19 with TRBJ2-1; 8 nucleotides in the junction match TRBD2. Specimen: PBMCs, collected 15 days after the yellow fever booster vaccination. CDR3 region: CATSPLERENNEQFF. The sequenced DNA: TGTGCCACCAGCCCGCTGGAGCGGGAGAACAATGAGCAGTTCTTC.